What follows is one T cell receptor beta chain and its context. Its cognate antigen is unknown. Every donor gave roughly 9.2 milliliters of peripheral blood. Using a J-beta primer mix together with a sample-barcoded 5' primer, a second PCR was run for about 6 to 12 cycles. TCRdb independently ran MiXCR on the 5' RACE reads; one entry per CDR3 protein. The data contain about 500,000 distinct CDR3 sequences, less than 25% of them seen just once; the ten biggest clones take up 8.7%. This entry is derived from a study of blood T cells in healthy people across ages. The study's findings and limits: As age increased, TCR beta diversity per million T cells fell in a roughly linear fashion.

Germline assignment: CDR1 SGHTA and CDR2 FQGNSA. V lost 4 bases to trimming and J lost 1 base; unmatched junction nucleotides: 12. This CDR3 is built from 19 residues. This same sample was also part of a study on T cells of mothers and their children. That source reports: Persistent microchimeric T cell clones were not found at ~100 per million sensitivity.

Sequences were obtained from blood. This receptor was obtained from a boy younger than 18 in good health. The V and J genes are TRBV7-2 and TRBJ2-4; TRBD1 matches 11 bases. This chain's CDR3 is CASSSGQGAIRLAKNIQYF. The CDR3, as DNA: TGTGCCAGCAGCTCCGGACAGGGGGCAATTCGGTTGGCCAAAAACATTCAGTACTTC.